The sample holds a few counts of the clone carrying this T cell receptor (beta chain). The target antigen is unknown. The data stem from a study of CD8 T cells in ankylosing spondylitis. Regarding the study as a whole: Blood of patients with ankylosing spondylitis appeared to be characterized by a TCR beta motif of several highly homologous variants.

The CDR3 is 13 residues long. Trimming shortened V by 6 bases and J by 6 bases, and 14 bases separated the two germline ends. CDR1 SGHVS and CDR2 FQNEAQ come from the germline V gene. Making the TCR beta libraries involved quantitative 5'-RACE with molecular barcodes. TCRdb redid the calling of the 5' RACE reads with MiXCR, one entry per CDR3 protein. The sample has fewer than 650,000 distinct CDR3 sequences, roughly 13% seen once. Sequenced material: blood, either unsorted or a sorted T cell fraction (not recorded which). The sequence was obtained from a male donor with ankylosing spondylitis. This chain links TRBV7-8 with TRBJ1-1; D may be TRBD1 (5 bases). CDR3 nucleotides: TGTGCCAGCAGTCCTTGGAGGGACTCTGAAGCTTTCTTT. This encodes CASSPWRDSEAFF.